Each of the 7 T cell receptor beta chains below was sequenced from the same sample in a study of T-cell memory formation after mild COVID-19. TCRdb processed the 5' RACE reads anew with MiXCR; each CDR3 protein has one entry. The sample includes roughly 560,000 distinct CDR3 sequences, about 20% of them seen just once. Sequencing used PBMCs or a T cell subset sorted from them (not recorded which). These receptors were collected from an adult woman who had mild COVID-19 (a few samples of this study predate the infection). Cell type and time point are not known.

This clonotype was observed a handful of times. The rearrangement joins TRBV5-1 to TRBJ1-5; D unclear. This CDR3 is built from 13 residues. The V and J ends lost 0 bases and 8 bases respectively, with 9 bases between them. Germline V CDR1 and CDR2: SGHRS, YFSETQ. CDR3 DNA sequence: TGCGCCAGCAGCTTGGGAAGCGGGGAGCCCCAGCATTTT. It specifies CASSLGSGEPQHF.

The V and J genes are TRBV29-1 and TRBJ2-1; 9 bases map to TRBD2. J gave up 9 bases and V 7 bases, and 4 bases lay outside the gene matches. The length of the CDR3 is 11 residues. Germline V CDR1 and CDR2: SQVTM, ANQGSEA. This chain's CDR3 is CSALSGGEQFF. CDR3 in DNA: TGCAGCGCTCTTAGCGGGGGTGAGCAGTTCTTC.

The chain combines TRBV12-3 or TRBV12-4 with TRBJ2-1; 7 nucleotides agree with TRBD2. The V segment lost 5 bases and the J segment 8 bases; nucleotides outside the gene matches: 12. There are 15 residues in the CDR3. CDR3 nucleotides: TGTGCCAGCAGTCCCGGGACTACGGGTCGTGATGAGCAGTTCTTC. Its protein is CASSPGTTGRDEQFF.

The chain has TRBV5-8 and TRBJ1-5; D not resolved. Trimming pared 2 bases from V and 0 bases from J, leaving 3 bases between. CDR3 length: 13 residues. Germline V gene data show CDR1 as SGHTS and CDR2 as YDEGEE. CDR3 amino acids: CASSFRSNQPQHF. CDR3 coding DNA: TGTGCCAGCAGCTTTCGTAGCAATCAGCCCCAGCATTTT.

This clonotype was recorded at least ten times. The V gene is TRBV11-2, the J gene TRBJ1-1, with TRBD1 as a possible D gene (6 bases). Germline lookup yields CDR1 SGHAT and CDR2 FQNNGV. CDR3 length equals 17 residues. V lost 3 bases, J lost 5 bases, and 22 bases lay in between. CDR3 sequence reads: CASSLDRLHRPGTEAFF. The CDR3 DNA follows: TGTGCCAGCAGCTTGGACAGACTGCATCGCCCGGGAACTGAAGCTTTCTTT.

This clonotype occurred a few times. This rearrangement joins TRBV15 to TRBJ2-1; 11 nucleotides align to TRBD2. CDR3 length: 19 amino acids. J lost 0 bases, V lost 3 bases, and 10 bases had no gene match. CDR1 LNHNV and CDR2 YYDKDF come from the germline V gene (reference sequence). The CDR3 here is CATSSAGTSGQSSYNEQFF. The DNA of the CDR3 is TGTGCCACCAGCAGCGCCGGGACTAGCGGTCAAAGCTCCTACAATGAGCAGTTCTTC.

CDR3 residues: CATSGTGTGYGYTF. CDR3 nucleotides: TGTGCCACCAGTGGAACCGGGACAGGCTATGGCTACACCTTC. V is TRBV24-1 and J is TRBJ1-2; 8 nucleotides agree with TRBD1. J gave up 4 bases and V 5 bases, and 5 bases lay outside the gene matches. The CDR3 length is 14 residues. The germline gives CDR1 KGHDR, CDR2 SFDVKD.